This T cell receptor (beta chain) was sequenced during a study of T cell responses to AZD1222 COVID-19 vaccine. Some clones are missing from TCRdb's copy, which holds only in-frame ones; the method was immunoSEQ multiplex PCR. This sample has 150,000 or so clones, with more than 80% found just once. With respect to this clone: Its target is unknown.

Notes on the study in general: Unmutated variant regions reportedly attract nearly half of all spike-specific TCRs. Repertoires were obtained only post-peak T cell response.

The J segment lost 4 bases and the V segment lost 5 bases, leaving 5 bases of the junction unmatched. The CDR3 covers 14 residues. Germline V gene lookup returns CDR1 SGHRS and CDR2 YFSETQ. The genes are TRBV5-1 and TRBJ2-7, with 11 bases matching TRBD2. Sequenced here: peripheral blood, sampled on day 0 of MenACWY control vaccination. The clonotype was recovered from an adult in good health. The CDR3, as DNA: TGCGCCAGCAGACTAGCGGGAGATTTTTACGAGCAGTACTTC. Residues: CASRLAGDFYEQYF.